This T cell receptor (beta chain) was sequenced for a study of shared clonotypes between healthy human individuals. Study as a whole: Per donor, CD8 memory used one plate, CD8 naive used two, CD4 memory used three and CD4 naive used three.

This CDR3 is 17 amino acids long. Germline V CDR1 and CDR2: SGHDN, FVKESK. Trimming cost V 3 bases and J 0 bases; bases outside gene matches: 10. Each cell subset's genomic DNA was divided evenly among several immunoSEQ plates. Using immunoSEQ multiplex PCR, the repertoire was profiled, and TCRdb retains in-frame clones only, with some absent. Of approximately 2.3 million clones in the sample, approximately 95% were seen once. The V gene is TRBV14, the J gene TRBJ2-7, with 8 nucleotides matching TRBD2. Sequences were obtained from naive CD4+ T cells from PBMCs. Subset indicated: CD45RA+ positively selected. The TCR originated in a man aged 18 to 29 in good health. Some clones in this sample may be carry-over from other donors' samples. The CDR3 DNA sequence: TGTGCCAGCAGCCACCTAAGCGGGAGAGGGGGCTCCTACGAGCAGTACTTC. Residues: CASSHLSGRGGSYEQYF.